This T cell receptor beta chain was sequenced during a study of blood T cells in healthy people across ages. Overall study results and limits: Roughly linearly, TCR beta diversity per million T cells fell as age increased.

It was with a sample-barcoded 5' primer and a J-beta primer mix that a second PCR of about 6 to 12 cycles was run. Carrying 12 random nucleotides, a template-switch adaptor labeled each individual cDNA molecule. Every sample returned 2.5 million or more CDR3-containing paired-end reads. TCRdb independently ran MiXCR on the 5' RACE reads; one entry per CDR3 protein. The sample records about 580,000 distinct CDR3 sequences, around half being singletons. The sample, about 9.2 milliliters of peripheral blood, was drawn from each donor. The CDR3 is 15 amino acids. V was pared by 6 bases and J by 6 bases, with 19 bases between. The germline V gene encodes CDR1 MNHEY and CDR2 SMNVEV (reference sequence). As concerns this clonotype: Its target is unknown.

The specimen was blood. The rearrangement joins TRBV27 to TRBJ2-3; D unclear. This TCR came from a man older than 75 in good health. The CDR3 DNA follows: TGTGCCAGCAGCCCCCCGGAGCTGGCTGTGGATACGCAGTATTTT. Translation gives CASSPPELAVDTQYF.